The 9 T cell receptor beta chains reported below all come from one sample, sequenced in a study of blood T cell repertoires in COVID-19. Clones were read by immunoSEQ multiplex PCR, and TCRdb kept only the in-frame ones, dropping some. The sample yields about 230,000 clones, approximately 87% seen once. Sequencing used peripheral blood. These receptors originate from a woman between 65 and 79 years old with active or convalescent COVID-19.

V is TRBV5-6 and J is TRBJ2-5, with 7 bases matching TRBD2. V shed 1 base, J shed 2 bases, and the junction held 2 bases outside the gene matches. The CDR3 contains 14 residues. Germline CDR1 and CDR2: SGHDT and YYEEEE. As DNA, the CDR3 is TGTGCCAGCAGCTTGACTAGCGTACAAGAGACCCAGTACTTC. Its protein product is CASSLTSVQETQYF.

The chain joins TRBV3-1 (or the pseudogene TRBV3-2) to TRBJ1-1; D is unclear. The CDR3 sequence is 13 residues long. Trimming removed 5 bases from V and 2 bases from J, with 9 bases in between. CDR1 is LGHDT, CDR2 YNNKEL, per germline (reference sequence). CDR3 DNA sequence: TGTGCCAGCAGCGTTCGGACTAACACTGAAGCTTTCTTT. Its protein is CASSVRTNTEAFF.

CDR3 amino acids: CASSLGAGWETQYF. CDR3 DNA sequence: TGTGCCAGCAGCTTGGGGGCGGGTTGGGAGACCCAGTACTTC. The chain recombines TRBV5-6 with TRBJ2-5; D is possibly TRBD2 (5 bases). Trimming left V 0 bases short and J 5 bases short, with 11 bases between. The CDR3 spans 14 residues. The germline CDR1 and CDR2 sequences are SGHDT and YYEEEE. The variable domain in full, completed from reference TRBV5-6 and TRBJ2-5, reads DAGVTQSPTHLIKTRGQQVTLRCSPKSGHDTVSWYQQALGQGPQFIFQYYEEEERQRGNFPDRFSGHQFPNYSSELNVNALLLGDSALYLCASSLGAGWETQYFGPGTRLLVL.

The V call is TRBV6-5, the J call TRBJ1-1; unclear D gene. Trimming shortened V by 7 bases and J by 3 bases, and 12 bases separated the two germline ends. CDR1 and CDR2 from the germline V gene are MNHEY and SVGAGI. The CDR3 is 13 amino acids. This chain's CDR3 is CASTPEYHTEAFF. The CDR3, as DNA: TGTGCCAGCACTCCCGAGTACCACACTGAAGCTTTCTTT.

V usage is TRBV30 and J usage is TRBJ1-1; tentative D call: TRBD1 (5 bases). The CDR3 loop spans 13 amino acids. With 2 bases removed from V and 1 base from J, the gap between germline ends came to 8 bases. Germline CDR1 reads GTSNPN; CDR2 reads SVGIG (reference sequence). Here the CDR3 DNA reads TGTGCCTGGAGTACGCAGGGGAACACTGAAGCTTTCTTT. Encoded protein: CAWSTQGNTEAFF. The full variable domain, rest sourced from reference TRBV30 and TRBJ1-1, is SQTIHQWPATLVQPVGSPLSLECTVEGTSNPNLYWYRQAAGRGLQLLFYSVGIGQISSEVPQNLSASRPQDRQFILSSKKLLLSDSGFYLCAWSTQGNTEAFFGQGTRLTVV.

The chain couples TRBV18 to TRBJ1-2; 7 bases match TRBD1. J gave up 6 bases and V 3 bases, and 10 bases lay outside the gene matches. CDR3 length: 15 residues. Germline V CDR1 and CDR2: KGHSH, LQKENI. The CDR3 DNA follows: TGTGCCAGCTCACCGACGTCGGACAGGCAGGATGGCTACACCTTC. Encoded protein: CASSPTSDRQDGYTF.

Turning to this clone: The sample has other DNA sequences that encode this CDR3 too. The chain links TRBV18 to TRBJ2-2, with TRBD1 identical over 10 bases. The CDR3 spans 16 residues. Trimming cost V 1 base and J 2 bases; bases outside gene matches: 1. Germline CDR1 KGHSH, CDR2 LQKENI. The CDR3 reads CASSPRTGGNTGELFF. The CDR3 region has the DNA TGTGCCAGCTCACCACGGACAGGGGGAAACACCGGGGAGCTGTTTTTT.

The V gene is TRBV25-1, the J gene TRBJ1-2, with TRBD1 as a possible D gene (6 bases). Trimming shortened V by 3 bases and J by 5 bases, and 13 bases separated the two germline ends. CDR1 and CDR2 (germline): MGHDK, SYGVNS. CDR3 size: 14 residues. As DNA, the CDR3 is TGTGCCAGCAGTGACACAGGGCGCCCTTATGGCTACACCTTC. It is translated as CASSDTGRPYGYTF.

J is TRBJ1-1 and V is TRBV28; D remains unclear. Per the germline V gene, CDR1 is MDHEN and CDR2 is SYDVKM. Trimming stripped 0 bases from V and 8 bases from J, with 10 bases between. The CDR3 totals 13 residues. The CDR3 region is CASSLWGTFEAFF. CDR3 nucleotides: TGTGCCAGCAGTTTATGGGGCACGTTCGAAGCTTTCTTT.